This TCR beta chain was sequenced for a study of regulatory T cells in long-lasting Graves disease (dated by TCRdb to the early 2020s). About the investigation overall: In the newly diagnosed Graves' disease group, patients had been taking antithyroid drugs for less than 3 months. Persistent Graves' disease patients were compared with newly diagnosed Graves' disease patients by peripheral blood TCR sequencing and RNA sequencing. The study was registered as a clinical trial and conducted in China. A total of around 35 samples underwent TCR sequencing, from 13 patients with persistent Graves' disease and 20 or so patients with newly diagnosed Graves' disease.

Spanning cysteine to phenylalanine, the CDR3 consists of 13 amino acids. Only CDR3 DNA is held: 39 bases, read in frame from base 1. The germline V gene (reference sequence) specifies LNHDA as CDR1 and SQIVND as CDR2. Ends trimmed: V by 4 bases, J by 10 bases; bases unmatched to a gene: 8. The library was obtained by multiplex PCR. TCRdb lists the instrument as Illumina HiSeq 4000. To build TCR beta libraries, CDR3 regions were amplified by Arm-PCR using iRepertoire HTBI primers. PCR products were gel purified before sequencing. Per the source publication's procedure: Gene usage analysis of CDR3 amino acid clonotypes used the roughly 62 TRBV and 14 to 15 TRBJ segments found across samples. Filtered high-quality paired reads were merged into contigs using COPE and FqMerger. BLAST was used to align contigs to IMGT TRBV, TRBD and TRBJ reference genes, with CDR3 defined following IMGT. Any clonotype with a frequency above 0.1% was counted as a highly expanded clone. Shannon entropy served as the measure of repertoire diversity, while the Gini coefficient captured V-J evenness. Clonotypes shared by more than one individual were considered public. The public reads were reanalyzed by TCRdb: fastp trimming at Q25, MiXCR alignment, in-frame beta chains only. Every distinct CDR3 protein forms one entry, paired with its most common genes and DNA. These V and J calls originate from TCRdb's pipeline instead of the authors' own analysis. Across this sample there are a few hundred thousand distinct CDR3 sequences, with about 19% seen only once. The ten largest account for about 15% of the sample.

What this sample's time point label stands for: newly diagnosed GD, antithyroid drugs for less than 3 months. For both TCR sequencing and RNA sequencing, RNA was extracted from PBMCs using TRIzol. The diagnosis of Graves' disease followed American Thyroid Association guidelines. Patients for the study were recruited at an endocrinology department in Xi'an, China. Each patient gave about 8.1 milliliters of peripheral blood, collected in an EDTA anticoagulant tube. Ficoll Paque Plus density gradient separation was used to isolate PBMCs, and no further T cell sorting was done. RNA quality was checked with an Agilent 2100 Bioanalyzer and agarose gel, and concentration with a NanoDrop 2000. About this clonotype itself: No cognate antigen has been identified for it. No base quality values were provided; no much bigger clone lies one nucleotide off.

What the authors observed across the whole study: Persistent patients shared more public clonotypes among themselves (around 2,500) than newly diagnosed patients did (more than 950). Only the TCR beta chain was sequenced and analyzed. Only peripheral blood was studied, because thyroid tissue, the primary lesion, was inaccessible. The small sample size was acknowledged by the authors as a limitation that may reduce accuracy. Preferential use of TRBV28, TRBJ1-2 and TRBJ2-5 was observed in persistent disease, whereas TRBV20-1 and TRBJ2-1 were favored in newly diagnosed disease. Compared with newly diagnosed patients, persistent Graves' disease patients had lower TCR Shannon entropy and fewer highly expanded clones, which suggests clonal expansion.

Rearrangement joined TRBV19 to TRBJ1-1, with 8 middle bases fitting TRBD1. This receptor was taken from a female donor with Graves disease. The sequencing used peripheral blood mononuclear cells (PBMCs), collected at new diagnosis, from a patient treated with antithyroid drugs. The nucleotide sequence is TGTGCCAGTAGTACAACTACAGGGGGGTCAGCTTTCTTT. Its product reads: CASSTTTGGSAFF.